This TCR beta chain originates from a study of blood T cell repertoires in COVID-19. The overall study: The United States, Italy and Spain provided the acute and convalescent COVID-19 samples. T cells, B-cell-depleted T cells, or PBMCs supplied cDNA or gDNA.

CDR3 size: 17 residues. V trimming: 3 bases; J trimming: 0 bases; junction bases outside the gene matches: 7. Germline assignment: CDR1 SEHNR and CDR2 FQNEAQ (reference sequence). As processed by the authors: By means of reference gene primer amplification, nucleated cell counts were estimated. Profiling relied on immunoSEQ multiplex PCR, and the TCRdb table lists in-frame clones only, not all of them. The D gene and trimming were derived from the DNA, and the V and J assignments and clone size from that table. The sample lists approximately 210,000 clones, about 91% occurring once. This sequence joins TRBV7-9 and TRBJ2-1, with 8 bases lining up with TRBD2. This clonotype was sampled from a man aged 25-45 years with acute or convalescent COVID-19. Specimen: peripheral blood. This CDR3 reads CASSLGAGGPSYNEQFF. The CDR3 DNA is TGTGCCAGCAGCTTGGGGGCGGGAGGCCCCTCCTACAATGAGCAGTTCTTC.